This paragraph reports one TCR beta chain. Its matching antigen is unknown. The data are from a study of Ad26.COV2.S vaccination and SARS-CoV-2 variants. Libraries were prepared by immunoSEQ multiplex PCR; TCRdb keeps only in-frame clonotypes and omits some of them. The sample contains some 190,000 clones, 87% of which appear only once. General study findings and limits: It is possible that the TCR breadth and depth analyses underestimated the total T cell responses.

The clonotype was recovered from a human donor who had recovered from COVID-19. The specimen comprised peripheral blood, sampled after recovery from COVID-19.

The CDR3 region is CASSTNNEQFF. CDR3 in DNA: TGTGCCAGCAGTACAAACAATGAGCAGTTCTTC. The chain is built from TRBV2 and TRBJ2-1; D gene uncertain. Germline CDR1 and CDR2: SNHLY and FYNNEI. The CDR3 runs 11 residues. Deletions cut 5 bases from V and 5 bases from J, with 4 bases between. Full variable domain (outside the CDR3, taken from reference TRBV2 and TRBJ2-1): EPEVTQTPSHQVTQMGQEVILRCVPISNHLYFYWYRQILGQKVEFLVSFYNNEISEKSEIFDDQFSVERPDGSNFTLKIRSTKLEDSAMYFCASSTNNEQFFGPGTRLTVL.